One sample yielded the 5 T cell receptor beta chains listed below, sequenced in a study of blood T cell repertoires in COVID-19. The method was immunoSEQ multiplex PCR; TCRdb's version includes in-frame clones alone and lacks a portion of them. The table includes about 40,000 clones, about 90% detected once. Sequencing used peripheral blood. The receptors derive from a woman between 25 and 40 years old in a cohort sampled during active COVID-19.

The chain recombines TRBV15 with TRBJ1-2; D may be TRBD1 (6 bases). The V end was cut by 8 bases, the J end by 5 bases, with 18 bases between. The CDR3 contains 14 residues. The germline CDR1 and CDR2 sequences are LNHNV and YYDKDF (reference sequence). CDR3 sequence: CATSVRGAHYGYTF. The DNA for the CDR3 is TGTGCCACCTCGGTCCGGGGGGCTCATTATGGCTACACCTTC. Full variable domain (rest looked up from reference TRBV15 and TRBJ1-2): DAMVIQNPRYQVTQFGKPVTLSCSQTLNHNVMYWYQQKSSQAPKLLFHYYDKDFNNEADTPDNFQSRRPNTSFCFLDIRSPGLGDTAMYLCATSVRGAHYGYTFGSGTRLTVV.

The V gene is TRBV5-1, the J gene TRBJ2-3; 13 bases fit TRBD2. The germline gives CDR1 SGHRS, CDR2 YFSETQ. Trimming took 4 bases from V and 2 from J; bases not matched to a gene: 4. The CDR3 runs to 16 residues. The CDR3 DNA follows: TGCGCCAGCAGCCTCGGGACTAGCGGGAACACAGATACGCAGTATTTT. This codes for CASSLGTSGNTDTQYF.

The V and J genes are TRBV21-1 and TRBJ2-3; the D segment call TRBD1 is taken from the table without a DNA check. TRBV21-1 is assigned pseudogene status. The CDR3 runs 23 residues. CDR3: CASSKGPKSTGTGGICRTDTQYF. The CDR3 DNA follows: TGTGCCAGCAGCAAAGGGCCGAAAAGTACCGGGACAGGGGGGATATGCCGCACAGATACGCAGTATTTT.

The chain recombines TRBV28 with TRBJ2-5, with D possibly being TRBD1 (6 bases). The CDR3 consists of 13 residues. Germline values: CDR1 MDHEN, CDR2 SYDVKM. V shed 2 bases and J shed 4 bases, with 8 bases lying between them. The CDR3 bases are TGTGCCAGCAGTTTAGGGGGCCCAGAGACCCAGTACTTC. This codes for CASSLGGPETQYF. The whole variable domain, filled in from reference TRBV28 and TRBJ2-5, reads DVKVTQSSRYLVKRTGEKVFLECVQDMDHENMFWYRQDPGLGLRLIYFSYDVKMKEKGDIPEGYSVSREKKERFSLILESASTNQTSMYLCASSLGGPETQYFGPGTRLLVL.

The chain recombines TRBV27 with TRBJ2-1, with D possibly matching TRBD2 (5 bases). Germline V gene sequence: CDR1 MNHEY, CDR2 SMNVEV (reference sequence). This CDR3 is built from 13 residues. Trimming removed 6 bases from V and 7 bases from J, with 13 bases in between. CDR3 bases: TGTGCCAGCAGCGTACGGGGAGAGAATGAGCAGTTCTTC. As protein: CASSVRGENEQFF.